This TCR beta chain was recovered during a study of OX40 agonist ivuxolimab in advanced cancers. Profiled with immunoSEQ multiplex PCR; TCRdb holds only in-frame clones, not every one. Of tens of thousands of clones listed, 80% to 90% are singletons. Trimming stripped 4 bases from V and 2 bases from J, with 12 bases between. The germline V gene encodes CDR1 SGHTA and CDR2 FQGTGA. This CDR3 comprises 15 residues. Sample: CD4+ or CD8+ T cells sorted from blood, taken in a trial of the OX40 agonist ivuxolimab. The chain is built from TRBV7-3 and TRBJ2-1; D is ambiguous. The sequence was collected from an adult with an advanced solid tumor such as melanoma, head and neck, liver or kidney cancer. The CDR3 DNA follows: TGTGCCAGCAGCTCCCTCGGGTCGACCTACAATGAGCAGTTCTTC. Encoded protein: CASSSLGSTYNEQFF.